This TCR beta chain was observed in a study of T-cell reconstitution after alpha-beta-depleted transplantation in children. Study observations and caveats: From newly produced T cells came most of the T-cell counts and diversity one year after transplant. In some patients, recipient T cells and intrathymic progenitors surviving conditioning explained high day-60 diversity. Several hundred rapidly expanded clones from non-depleted graft cells reportedly supplied alpha-beta T cells about two months post-transplant.

Molecular barcoding with unique molecular identifiers was used for the TCRbeta library. TCRdb re-called the PCR reads with MiXCR, one entry per CDR3 protein. The data hold hundreds of thousands of distinct CDR3 sequences, with under 15% observed a single time. This clonotype was picked up many times. Its antigen is not known. The ends were cut back, 0 bases at V and 4 bases at J, with 12 bases in the middle. Germline CDR1 is SGHVS and CDR2 is FQNEAQ. This CDR3 region has 16 residues. The source is a girl under 10 years old with congenital amegakaryocytic thrombocytopenia, due to receive a stem cell transplant. The chain joins TRBV7-8 to TRBJ2-2; D possibly corresponds to TRBD1 (5 bases). This material consisted of PBMCs, taken before TCRalphabeta/CD19-depleted stem cell transplant. The CDR3 spells CASSLADSITTGELFF. The CDR3 DNA is TGTGCCAGCAGCTTAGCCGACAGTATAACCACCGGGGAGCTGTTTTTT.